This TCR beta chain derives from a study of T cells after yellow fever vaccination (dated by TCRdb to the late 2010s). With regard to the full study: Libraries from fractions with low cell numbers were prepared with the SMART-Seq v4 Ultra Low Input RNA kit. Blood samples were taken at several timepoints before and after primary and secondary immunization, and bulk PBMC replicates and cell subsets were isolated. Two healthy male donors, one aged 18 to 30 and one aged 30 to 40 years, were included in the cohort. To follow T-cell clones before and after both primary and booster YFV17D yellow fever vaccination, bulk TCR alpha and beta repertoires underwent longitudinal sequencing.

The intended sense of this specimen's treatment or condition label: live attenuated yellow fever vaccine strain. Two biological replicates of bulk PBMCs were collected at each blood-draw timepoint. PBMCs were isolated from peripheral blood using a standard Ficoll-Paque protocol. TriZol was used to extract RNA from bulk PBMCs, from CD4 and CD8 fractions, and from dextramer-positive and dextramer-negative fractions. Details on this clonotype: No antigen is known for it. The input lacks base qualities; no much larger clone sits a single base away.

TCR cDNA was synthesized by 5'RACE template switching, which introduced a universal primer site and unique molecular identifiers. Priming of cDNA synthesis was performed from both the TCR alpha and TCR beta constant segments. Two PCR steps were used to amplify libraries, with sample barcodes and sequencing adapters being added in the second step. Sequencing of the libraries was done on either Illumina HiSeq 2500 (2x100 bp) or NovaSeq (2x150 bp). The paper's processing steps were these. MIGEC was used to demultiplex reads and collapse the reads into UMI consensus sequences, and MiXCR was used for V(D)J alignment. Clonotypes responding to the vaccine were identified with edgeR on replicate PBMC samples, with the criteria of FDR below 0.01 and a log2 fold change above 5 up to day 15. Each bulk clonotype received a CD4 or CD8 identity based on whether the sequenced CD4 or CD8 repertoire contained that clonotype at higher abundance. TCRdb ran its own pipeline on the public reads, namely fastp trimming at Q25 and MiXCR clone calling, and kept in-frame beta chains. Every CDR3 protein is listed once, alongside the most common genes and DNA of its rows. What appears here as the V and J calls and clone size reflects TCRdb's work, not the paper's. This sample has 500,000 to 550,000 distinct CDR3 sequences in its table, and about a fifth of those were observed once. 15% to 20% of the sample is held by the ten biggest clonotypes.

Overall results and qualifications from the work: Because abundant contaminating clonotypes from the bulk population could be contained in FACS-sorted repertoires, computational filtering was required. Compared with the primary T-cell response, the secondary T-cell response was weaker but faster, peaking on day 5 rather than day 15. The study included only a couple of donors, which limits how far the findings can be generalized. Most clones expanded after primary vaccination were re-detected after the booster (around 96% of CD4 and approximately 88% of CD8), suggesting broad memory maintenance. A small fraction of clonotypes appeared in both the CD4 and CD8 compartments, likely as a result of convergent recombination.

Sequenced material: PBMCs, taken approximately 22 days after the first yellow fever vaccination. The receptor was isolated from a man younger than 35 who received the YFV17D yellow fever vaccine.

The nucleotides are TGCGCCAGCAGGCGCGGGCTCAGGGACCCCCTGAACGAGCAGTACTTC. Its protein reads: CASRRGLRDPLNEQYF. The chain is encoded by TRBV5-1 joined to TRBJ2-7; the D region is possibly TRBD1 or TRBD2, each matching across 5 bases. From cysteine to phenylalanine, the CDR3 is 16 amino acids long. The DNA shown is the 48-base CDR3, in frame from base 1. In the germline V gene, CDR1 corresponds to SGHRS and CDR2 to YFSETQ. Trimming removed 5 bases from V and 5 bases from J, leaving 23 bases between the germline ends. Where the CDR3 stops, the reference TRBV5-1 and TRBJ2-7 genes take over; the full variable domain is KAGVTQTPRYLIKTRGQQVTLSCSPISGHRSVSWYQQTPGQGLQFLFEYFSETQRNKGNFPGRFSGRQFSNSRSEMNVSTLELGDSALYLCASRRGLRDPLNEQYFGPGTRLTVT.